Following are 7 T cell receptor beta chains from one sample sequenced in a study of blood T cell repertoires in COVID-19. Clones were sequenced by immunoSEQ multiplex PCR, and TCRdb holds only the in-frame ones, with some missing. The sample contains fewer than 500,000 clones, more than 80% of which appear only once. The sequenced sample consisted of PBMCs or T cells enriched from blood (not recorded which). These receptors came from a man between 25 and 39 years old who had recovered from COVID-19.

This chain uses TRBV28 with TRBJ1-2; D might be TRBD1 (6 bases). The germline V and J ends were trimmed by 6 bases and 8 bases, with 16 bases remaining between them. The CDR3 has 13 amino acids. Germline CDR1 reads MDHEN; CDR2 reads SYDVKM. The CDR3 region has the DNA TGTGCCAGCAGCCAAAACGACAGGTTAGGCTACACCTTC. It encodes CASSQNDRLGYTF.

The chain recombines TRBV20-1 with TRBJ2-7; the match to TRBD2 covers 7 bases. The V segment lost 3 bases and the J segment 1 base; nucleotides outside the gene matches: 6. The CDR3 has 14 residues. Germline loops: CDR1 DFQATT, CDR2 SNEGSKA (reference sequence). CDR3 coding DNA: TGCAGTGCTAGTCGGGAGGTCCAATCCTACGAGCAGTACTTC. It specifies CSASREVQSYEQYF.

V usage is TRBV7-2 and J usage is TRBJ2-1; 7 bases are a match to TRBD1. Germline lookup yields CDR1 SGHTA and CDR2 FQGNSA. The J segment lost 4 bases and the V segment lost 4 bases, leaving 1 base of the junction unmatched. The CDR3 has 13 residues. CDR3 amino acids: CASSSGQYNEQFF. The CDR3, as DNA: TGTGCCAGCAGCTCGGGACAGTACAATGAGCAGTTCTTC.

The rearrangement uses TRBV6-5 and TRBJ2-5; tentative D call: TRBD1 (6 bases). The CDR3 is 13 residues long. V was trimmed by 11 bases and J by 1 base, leaving 14 bases between them. CDR1 is MNHEY, CDR2 SVGAGI, per germline. The DNA of the CDR3 is TGTGCCGAATCACAGGGTCCCCAAGAGACCCAGTACTTC. The encoded protein is CAESQGPQETQYF.

The V call is TRBV28, the J call TRBJ1-4; unclear D gene. This CDR3 spans 18 amino acids. The ends were cut back, 0 bases at V and 4 bases at J, with 18 bases in the middle. Per germline, CDR1 MDHEN and CDR2 SYDVKM. This CDR3 reads CASSLWSGRGGHNEKLFF. The CDR3 region has the DNA TGTGCCAGCAGTTTATGGTCCGGACGGGGAGGCCATAATGAAAAACTGTTTTTT.

The chain combines TRBV28 with TRBJ1-2, with D uncertain. Germline V gene data show CDR1 as MDHEN and CDR2 as SYDVKM. The V end lost 3 bases, the J end lost 2 bases, and 10 bases lay between the germline ends. This CDR3 spans 14 amino acids. In nucleotides, the CDR3 is TGTGCCAGCAGTTTGGGAGGGAGGAACTATGGCTACACCTTC. Translated, it gives CASSLGGRNYGYTF.

The chain combines TRBV11-2 with TRBJ2-7, with D possibly TRBD2 on 6 matching bases. Germline CDR1 SGHAT, CDR2 FQNNGV. The CDR3 contains 15 residues. Trimming shortened V by 3 bases and J by 7 bases, and 19 bases separated the two germline ends. The CDR3 loop is CASSFGPGASIEQYF. CDR3 bases: TGTGCCAGCAGCTTTGGTCCGGGAGCCTCTATAGAGCAGTACTTC.